This entry describes one TCR beta chain. These data are taken from a study of blood T cell repertoires in COVID-19. The wider study: T cells, B-cell-depleted T cells, or PBMCs supplied cDNA or gDNA.

V lost 3 bases, J lost 3 bases, and 14 bases lay in between. Germline assignment: CDR1 SGHTA and CDR2 FQGNSA. The CDR3 totals 15 residues. Participant reports of clinical history set cohort assignment. Produced via immunoSEQ multiplex PCR; TCRdb's table is partial and in-frame only. The profile shows approximately 200,000 clones, roughly 87% of them singletons. The clonotype was recovered from a young man who had recovered from COVID-19. The specimen was PBMCs or T cells enriched from blood (not recorded which). The V and J genes are TRBV7-2 and TRBJ1-2; possible D gene TRBD1, 6 bases. CDR3 bases: TGTGCCAGCAGCTTCGATGGACAGCCTCACTATGGCTACACCTTC. This sequence encodes CASSFDGQPHYGYTF. The full variable domain, with the rest looked up from reference TRBV7-2 and TRBJ1-2, is GAGVSQSPSNKVTEKGKDVELRCDPISGHTALYWYRQSLGQGLEFLIYFQGNSAPDKSGLPSDRFSAERTGGSVSTLTIQRTQQEDSAVYLCASSFDGQPHYGYTFGSGTRLTVV.